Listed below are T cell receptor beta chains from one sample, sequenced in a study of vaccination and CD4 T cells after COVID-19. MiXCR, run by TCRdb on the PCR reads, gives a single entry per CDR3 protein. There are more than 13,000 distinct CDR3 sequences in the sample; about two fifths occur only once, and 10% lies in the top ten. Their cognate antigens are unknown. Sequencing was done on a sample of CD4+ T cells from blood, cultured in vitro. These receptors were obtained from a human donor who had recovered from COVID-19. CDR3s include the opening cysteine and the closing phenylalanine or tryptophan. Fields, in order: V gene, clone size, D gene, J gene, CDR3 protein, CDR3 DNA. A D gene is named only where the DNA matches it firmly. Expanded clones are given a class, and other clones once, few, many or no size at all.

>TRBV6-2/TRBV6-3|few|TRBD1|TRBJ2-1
CASSYRRDRGSYNEQFF
TGTGCCAGCAGTTACAGGCGGGACAGGGGGTCCTACAATGAGCAGTTCTTC
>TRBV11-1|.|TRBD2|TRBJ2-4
CASSPSSGRAGFSKNIQYF
TGTGCCAGCAGCCCATCTAGCGGGAGGGCCGGTTTTTCCAAAAACATTCAGTACTTC
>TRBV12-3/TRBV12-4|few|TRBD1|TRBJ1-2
CASSPTGSGYTF
TGTGCCAGCAGCCCGACAGGGAGTGGCTACACCTTC
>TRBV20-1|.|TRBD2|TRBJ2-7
CSTLANSYEQYF
TGCAGCACACTAGCGAATTCCTACGAGCAGTACTTC
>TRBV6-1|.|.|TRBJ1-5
CASSRASNQPQHF
TGTGCCAGCTCGAGGGCGAGCAATCAGCCCCAGCATTTT
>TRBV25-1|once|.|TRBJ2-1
CASSEVTGSMGEQFF
TGTGCCAGCAGTGAAGTCACAGGGTCTATGGGTGAGCAGTTCTTC
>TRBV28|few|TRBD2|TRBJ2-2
CATRGTSTGELFF
TGTGCCACCCGAGGGACTAGCACCGGGGAGCTGTTTTTT
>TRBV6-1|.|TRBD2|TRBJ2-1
CASSLGGSGNF
TGTGCCAGCTCCCTGGGGGGTAGCGGGAACTTC
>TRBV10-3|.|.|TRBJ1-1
CAISDAGTNTEAFF
TGTGCCATCAGTGACGCAGGGACGAACACTGAAGCTTTCTTT
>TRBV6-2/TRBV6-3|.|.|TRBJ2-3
CASSYSSTGRSQDTQYF
TGTGCCAGCAGTTACTCGAGTACGGGAAGGAGTCAAGATACGCAGTATTTT
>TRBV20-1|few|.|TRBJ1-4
CSAREEKLFF
TGCAGTGCTAGAGAGGAAAAACTGTTTTTT
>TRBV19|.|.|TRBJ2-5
CASSTRASKETQYF
TGTGCCAGTAGTACCCGAGCGTCGAAAGAGACCCAGTACTTC
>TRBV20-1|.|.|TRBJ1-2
CSASPWPNYGYTF
TGCAGTGCTAGCCCCTGGCCTAACTATGGCTACACCTTC
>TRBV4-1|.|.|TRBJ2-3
CASSQGGAATPGDTQYF
TGCGCCAGCAGCCAAGGGGGGGCGGCAACCCCCGGGGATACGCAGTATTTT
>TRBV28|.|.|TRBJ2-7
CASSFHHRSRTYEQYF
TGTGCCAGCAGTTTTCACCACCGTAGCCGGACCTACGAGCAGTACTTC
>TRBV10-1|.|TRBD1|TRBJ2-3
CASSAQWTGDSTDTQYF
TGCGCCAGCAGTGCACAATGGACAGGGGATAGCACAGATACGCAGTATTTT
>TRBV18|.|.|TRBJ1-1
CASSPPTGQNTEAFF
TGTGCCAGCTCACCACCGACAGGACAGAACACTGAAGCTTTCTTT
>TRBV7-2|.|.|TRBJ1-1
CASNQRRGMGNTEAFF
TGTGCCAGCAACCAACGCAGGGGTATGGGAAATACTGAAGCTTTCTTT
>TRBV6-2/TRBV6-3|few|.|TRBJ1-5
CASSSDAIRSQHF
TGTGCCAGCAGTTCGGACGCAATCAGATCCCAGCATTTT
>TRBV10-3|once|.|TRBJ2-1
CAISRQYTGDNEQFF
TGTGCCATCAGTCGACAGTATACGGGGGACAATGAGCAGTTCTTC
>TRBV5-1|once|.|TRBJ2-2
CASTLTVGSNTGELFF
TGCGCCAGCACCCTCACAGTGGGCAGTAACACCGGGGAGCTGTTTTTT
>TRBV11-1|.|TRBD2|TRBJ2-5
CASSSVTSGRLRETQYF
TGTGCCAGCAGCTCCGTGACTAGCGGGAGACTACGAGAGACCCAGTACTTC
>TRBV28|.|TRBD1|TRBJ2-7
CASSPRTWTGLDEQYF
TGTGCCAGCAGTCCCCGCACCTGGACAGGGTTGGACGAGCAGTACTTC
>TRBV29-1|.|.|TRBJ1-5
CSVGRGGNQPQHF
TGCAGCGTCGGCAGGGGTGGTAATCAGCCCCAGCATTTT
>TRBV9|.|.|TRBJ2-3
CASSPDQAGTDTQYF
TGTGCCAGCAGCCCAGACCAGGCAGGCACAGATACGCAGTATTTT
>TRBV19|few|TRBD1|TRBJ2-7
CASRPQGGQGPYEQYF
TGTGCCAGTAGACCTCAGGGGGGACAGGGACCCTACGAGCAGTACTTC
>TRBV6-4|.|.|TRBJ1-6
CASSERGNSPLHF
TGTGCCAGCAGTGAACGGGGGAATTCACCCCTCCACTTT
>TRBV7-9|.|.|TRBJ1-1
CASSRGLDTEAFF
TGTGCCAGCAGTCGAGGTTTGGACACTGAAGCTTTCTTT
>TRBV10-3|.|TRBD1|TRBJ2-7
CATEGATGQNEQYF
TGTGCCACCGAGGGGGCGACAGGTCAGAACGAGCAGTACTTC